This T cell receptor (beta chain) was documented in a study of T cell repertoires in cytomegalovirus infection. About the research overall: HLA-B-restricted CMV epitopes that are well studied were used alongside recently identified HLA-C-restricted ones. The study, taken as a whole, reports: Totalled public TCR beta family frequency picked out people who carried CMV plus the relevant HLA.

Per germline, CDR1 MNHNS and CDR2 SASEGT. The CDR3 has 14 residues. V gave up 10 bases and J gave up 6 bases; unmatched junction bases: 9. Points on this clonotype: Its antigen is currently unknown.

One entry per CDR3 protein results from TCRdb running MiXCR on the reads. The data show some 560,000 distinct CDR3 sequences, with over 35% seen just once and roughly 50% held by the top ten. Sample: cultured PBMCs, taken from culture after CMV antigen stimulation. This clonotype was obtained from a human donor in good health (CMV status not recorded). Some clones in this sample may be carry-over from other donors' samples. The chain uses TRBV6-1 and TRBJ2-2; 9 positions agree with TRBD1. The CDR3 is CATYEQGAAGELFF. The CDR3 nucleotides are TGTGCCACCTATGAACAGGGGGCGGCCGGGGAGCTGTTTTTT.